Ten or more counts support the clone carrying this T cell receptor beta chain. Its cognate antigen is unknown. One end of the junction fails to match germline, which may point to a read error. CDR3 length: 13 amino acids. Germline CDR1 SSHAT, CDR2 FNYEAQ (reference sequence). These data originate in a study of T cells after yellow fever vaccination. One entry per CDR3 protein, called by TCRdb with MiXCR from the 5' RACE reads. Altogether under 300,000 distinct CDR3 sequences are present, 5.5% to 8.5% being singletons, with the ten largest covering 1.1%. Broader study findings: Faster peaking, at day 5 versus 15, marked a secondary response that was weaker. Post-booster repertoires again held most primary-vaccination clones (96% CD4, 88% CD8).

This specimen consisted of CD4+ T cells sorted from PBMCs, obtained on the day of the yellow fever booster vaccination. This TCR derives from a man between 25 and 39 years old who received the YFV17D yellow fever vaccine. The chain links TRBV7-7 to TRBJ2-2; D call uncertain. The CDR3 DNA follows: TGTGCTAGCAGCCCACACCCCACCGGGGAGCTGTTTTTT. It specifies CASSPHPTGELFF. Supplemented by reference TRBV7-7 and TRBJ2-2, the full variable domain reads GAGVSQSPRYKVTKRGQDVTLRCDPISSHATLYWYQQALGQGPEFLTYFNYEAQPDKSGLPSDRFSAERPEGSISTLTIQRTEQRDSAMYRCASSPHPTGELFFGEGSRLTVL.